This TCR beta chain was captured by sequencing in a study of blood T cell repertoires in COVID-19. At the level of the study: The origin of the acute and convalescent COVID-19 samples was the United States, Italy and Spain.

From germline, CDR1 is SGHTA and CDR2 FQGNSA. The CDR3 covers 13 residues. V dropped 1 base and J dropped 7 bases, with 8 bases sitting between them. Authors' methods: Using reference gene primer amplification, nucleated cell counts were estimated. Profiling relied on immunoSEQ multiplex PCR, and the TCRdb table lists in-frame clones only, not all of them. V and J calls and clone size are copied from that table; D and trimming were computed from the DNA. The table shows 150,000 to 200,000 clones, with around 87% occurring only once. Sample: peripheral blood. The gene calls are TRBV7-2 and TRBJ2-1; D remains unclear. This clonotype was sampled from a woman between 18 and 29 years old who had recovered from COVID-19. The CDR3 loop reads CASSLEALNEQFF. The CDR3 bases are TGTGCCAGCAGCTTAGAAGCGCTGAATGAGCAGTTCTTC.